This paragraph reports one TCR beta chain. What it binds is unknown. With 60 Vbeta and 13 Jbeta primers, the PCR was carried out. Assay used: immunoSEQ multiplex PCR; TCRdb lists only in-frame clones, some missing. This sample has fewer than 200,000 clones, with roughly 83% found just once. Deletions cut 0 bases from V and 1 base from J, with 6 bases between. The CDR3 runs 13 residues. The V gene's germline CDR1 is GTSNPN and CDR2 SVGIG (reference sequence). This entry is derived from a study of cytomegalovirus exposure and HLA in healthy donors. Whole-study results and caveats: A later analysis reported that several of the most significant clusters appeared to be linked to common viral pathogens, among them Epstein-Barr virus.

Material: PBMCs. This chain uses TRBV30 with TRBJ1-1; unclear D gene. The TCR comes from a man aged 25 to 40 in good health and CMV-seronegative. DNA of the CDR3: TGTGCCTGGAGTGTGTATAGGAACACTGAAGCTTTCTTT. As protein: CAWSVYRNTEAFF.